Below, 23 T cell receptor beta chains from the same sample are listed, as sequenced in a study of technical replicates of blood from several donors. Data came from immunoSEQ multiplex PCR; TCRdb stores just in-frame clones and leaves some out. The table includes under 100,000 clones, approximately 83% detected once. The sequenced material came from PBMCs. All receptors derive from a human donor in good health. Some clones in this sample may be carry-over from other donors' samples.

V and J are TRBV7-2 and TRBJ2-5, with TRBD2 matching 8 bases. V shed 5 bases, J shed 4 bases, and the junction held 6 bases outside the gene matches. The CDR3 loop spans 14 amino acids. Per germline, CDR1 SGHTA and CDR2 FQGNSA. CDR3 DNA sequence: TGTGCCAGCAGCGGGACTAGGGGGGGAGAGACCCAGTACTTC. Amino acid sequence: CASSGTRGGETQYF.

This clone was observed once. The V gene is TRBV29-1, the J gene TRBJ2-7, with TRBD1 matching 8 bases. Unmatched junction bases numbered 13, after V lost 6 bases and J lost 3 bases. The CDR3 contains 15 residues. The germline CDR1 and CDR2 sequences are SQVTM and ANQGSEA. The chain's CDR3 is CSVTKGQVGVYEQYF. CDR3 in DNA: TGCAGCGTCACGAAGGGACAGGTAGGGGTCTACGAGCAGTACTTC.

The rearrangement links TRBV19 to TRBJ2-1; 12 bases align to TRBD2. Germline lookup yields CDR1 LNHDA and CDR2 SQIVND (reference sequence). The CDR3 covers 15 residues. V lost 7 bases and J lost 2; bases outside the gene matches: 3. The CDR3 coding sequence is TGTGCCAGTACACTAGCGGGGGGCACCTACAATGAGCAGTTCTTC. It yields the protein CASTLAGGTYNEQFF.

The V and J genes are TRBV11-1 and TRBJ2-7, with D perhaps TRBD2 (6 bases). This CDR3 has 14 amino acids. V shed 5 bases and J shed 6 bases, with 17 bases lying between them. Germline lookup yields CDR1 SGHAT and CDR2 FQDESV (reference sequence). The DNA for the CDR3 is TGTGCCAGCAGCCCAAGACTAGGTGAAGCCGAGCAGTACTTC. Protein: CASSPRLGEAEQYF.

The J gene is TRBJ2-7, the V gene TRBV9, with 7 bases matching TRBD2. This CDR3 comprises 14 residues. Germline V gives CDR1 SGDLS, CDR2 YYNGEE. V lost 0 bases and J lost 4; bases outside the gene matches: 4. The chain's CDR3 is CASSVGPGGYEQYF. The CDR3 coding sequence is TGTGCCAGCAGCGTAGGACCGGGGGGATACGAGCAGTACTTC.

This chain uses TRBV6-5 with TRBJ1-5; TRBD1 is a possible D gene (5 bases). CDR3 length equals 15 residues. Germline loops: CDR1 MNHEY, CDR2 SVGAGI. The ends were cut back, 8 bases at V and 4 bases at J, with 18 bases in the middle. CDR3 region: CASRQGRGVNQPQHF. In nucleotides, the CDR3 is TGTGCCAGCCGTCAGGGTCGGGGGGTTAATCAGCCCCAGCATTTT.

This chain links TRBV18 with TRBJ2-5; weak D call: TRBD1 (5 bases). Germline assignment: CDR1 KGHSH and CDR2 LQKENI. The CDR3 sequence is 20 residues long. V was shortened by 3 bases and J by 0 bases, with 26 bases between the two germline ends. The CDR3 is CASSPPTFRAVFQYQETQYF. The CDR3 DNA sequence: TGTGCCAGCTCACCGCCCACTTTCAGGGCGGTCTTCCAGTACCAAGAGACCCAGTACTTC.

The chain couples TRBV6-1 to TRBJ2-7; 7 nucleotides line up with TRBD1. Trimming removed 4 bases from V and 1 base from J; junction bases left unmatched: 4. There are 14 residues in the CDR3. Germline CDR1 and CDR2: MNHNS and SASEGT. CDR3 in DNA: TGTGCCAGCAGTGTAGACAGGGAGTCCTACGAGCAGTACTTC. It translates to CASSVDRESYEQYF.

The chain carries TRBV2 and TRBJ2-7; the match to TRBD1 covers 7 bases. This CDR3 region has 12 residues. J was trimmed by 5 bases and V by 4 bases; bases with no gene match: 2. Germline V lookup: CDR1 SNHLY, CDR2 FYNNEI. CDR3 sequence (DNA): TGTGCCAGCAGTGGACAGGGTAACGAGCAGTACTTC. This sequence encodes CASSGQGNEQYF. The full variable domain, completed using reference TRBV2 and TRBJ2-7, is EPEVTQTPSHQVTQMGQEVILRCVPISNHLYFYWYRQILGQKVEFLVSFYNNEISEKSEIFDDQFSVERPDGSNFTLKIRSTKLEDSAMYFCASSGQGNEQYFGPGTRLTVT.

The table lists this clone with a few counts. This chain connects TRBV6-5 to TRBJ1-6; tentative D call: TRBD1 (6 bases). Trimming removed 4 bases from V and 7 bases from J, with 11 bases in between. CDR1 is MNHEY and CDR2 is SVGAGI in the germline V gene. The CDR3 runs to 14 residues. The CDR3 region is CASSFGGENSPLHF. CDR3 nucleotides: TGTGCCAGCAGTTTTGGGGGCGAGAATTCACCCCTCCACTTT.

The chain joins TRBV18 to TRBJ2-1, with TRBD1 identical over 11 bases. The length of the CDR3 is 17 residues. Germline lookup yields CDR1 KGHSH and CDR2 LQKENI. The ends lost 3 bases at V and 8 bases at J; junction bases unmatched: 12. Here the CDR3 reads CASSPSSRTGGWYEQFF. The CDR3 DNA is TGTGCCAGCTCACCCTCTTCGAGGACAGGGGGCTGGTATGAGCAGTTCTTC.

This chain connects TRBV5-4 to TRBJ2-7; 7 nucleotides line up with TRBD1. V shed 4 bases and J 1 base; nucleotides not matched to a gene: 5. The CDR3 sequence is 14 residues long. Looked up from germline, CDR1 is SGHNT and CDR2 is YYREEE (reference sequence). CDR3 DNA sequence: TGTGCCAGCAGCACCGGGACAGTTTCCTACGAGCAGTACTTC. It encodes CASSTGTVSYEQYF.

Written as DNA, the CDR3 is TGTGCCAGCAACATAGCGGGAGTAAGGGATGAGCAGTTCTTC. It specifies CASNIAGVRDEQFF. V gene TRBV11-3 combines with J gene TRBJ2-1; 9 bases match TRBD2. Unmatched junction bases numbered 9, after V lost 7 bases and J lost 8 bases. Germline CDR1 is SGHNT and CDR2 is YENEEA. The CDR3 covers 14 residues. Variable domain in full (rest from reference TRBV11-3 and TRBJ2-1): EAGVVQSPRYKIIEKKQPVAFWCNPISGHNTLYWYLQNLGQGPELLIRYENEEAVDDSQLPKDRFSAERLKGVDSTLKIQPAELGDSAVYLCASNIAGVRDEQFFGPGTRLTVL.

The CDR3 DNA follows: TGTGCCAGTGGGAACAGGGACTATGGCTACACCTTC. Its protein product is CASGNRDYGYTF. The chain carries TRBV6-1 and TRBJ1-2; possibly TRBD1 for D (6 bases). V lost 9 bases and J lost 3, with 11 bases in between. The CDR3 has 12 amino acids. Per the germline V gene, CDR1 is MNHNS and CDR2 is SASEGT.

V and J are TRBV7-2 and TRBJ2-7; TRBD2 matches 10 bases. V lost 2 bases to trimming and J lost 3 bases; unmatched junction nucleotides: 4. The CDR3 runs to 15 residues. In germline, CDR1 is SGHTA, CDR2 FQGNSA. In DNA form, the CDR3 reads TGTGCCAGCAGCTTACTAGCGGGGGAAAACTACGAGCAGTACTTC. Its translation is CASSLLAGENYEQYF.

V gene TRBV9 combines with J gene TRBJ2-3; D is ambiguous. Germline values: CDR1 SGDLS, CDR2 YYNGEE. V shed 3 bases and J shed 5 bases, with 7 bases lying between them. CDR3 length: 12 residues. CDR3 nucleotides: TGTGCCAGCAGCGAAACCGGAGATACGCAGTATTTT. Its translation is CASSETGDTQYF.

This chain uses TRBV5-4 with TRBJ1-2; TRBD1 matches 9 bases. The germline gives CDR1 SGHNT, CDR2 YYREEE (reference sequence). The V segment lost 4 bases and the J segment 3 bases; nucleotides outside the gene matches: 7. This CDR3 has 15 amino acids. The CDR3 nucleotides read TGTGCCAGCAGCATGGGGGACAGGGTCGACTATGGCTACACCTTC. Translated, it gives CASSMGDRVDYGYTF.

The rearrangement links TRBV28 to TRBJ2-7; D is ambiguous. Deletions cut 6 bases from V and 2 bases from J, with 11 bases between. The length of the CDR3 is 13 residues. Germline V CDR1 and CDR2: MDHEN, SYDVKM. This chain's CDR3 is CASSSPLTYEQYF. DNA of the CDR3: TGTGCCAGCAGCTCTCCCTTAACCTACGAGCAGTACTTC.

This chain links TRBV29-1 with TRBJ2-7; 8 bases match TRBD1. V was clipped by 4 bases and J by 6 bases; unmatched bases: 5. CDR3 size: 12 residues. Looked up from germline, CDR1 is SQVTM and CDR2 is ANQGSEA. This CDR3 reads CSVVTGGSEQYF. The CDR3 DNA reads as TGCAGCGTTGTAACAGGGGGGAGCGAGCAGTACTTC.

The rearrangement links TRBV25-1 to TRBJ1-1, with a tentative D call TRBD1 (5 bases). Deletions cut 4 bases from V and 3 bases from J, with 15 bases between. The CDR3 consists of 15 residues. Germline V gene data show CDR1 as MGHDK and CDR2 as SYGVNS. The DNA for the CDR3 is TGTGCCAGCAGTGGGGTACGACAGCGGGACACTGAAGCTTTCTTT. It is translated as CASSGVRQRDTEAFF.

V usage is TRBV7-2 and J usage is TRBJ2-7, with D possibly being TRBD2 (5 bases). The CDR3 runs to 13 residues. Germline CDR1 and CDR2: SGHTA and FQGNSA. Trimming pared 5 bases from V and 7 bases from J, leaving 15 bases between. CDR3 sequence (DNA): TGTGCCAGCAGCCCCTGGACTGCCGGTGAGCAGTACTTC. This sequence encodes CASSPWTAGEQYF.

The V and J genes are TRBV4-2 and TRBJ2-1, with TRBD2 matching over 7 bases. Germline V gives CDR1 LGHNA, CDR2 YNFKEQ. The J segment lost 7 bases and the V segment lost 4 bases, leaving 10 bases of the junction unmatched. There are 15 residues in the CDR3. CDR3 sequence (DNA): TGTGCCAGCAGCCTCCTCCTCGGGGGGTATAATGAGCAGTTCTTC. This codes for CASSLLLGGYNEQFF.

The CDR3 nucleotides are TGTGCCAGCAGCCGAAACCGGGACTTCCACAATGAGCAGTTCTTC. It specifies CASSRNRDFHNEQFF. The genes are TRBV7-9 and TRBJ2-1, with D tentatively TRBD2 (6 bases). Germline lookup yields CDR1 SEHNR and CDR2 FQNEAQ (reference sequence). V was trimmed by 5 bases and J by 5 bases, leaving 16 bases between them. The CDR3 extends over 15 amino acids. The variable domain in full, with the rest retrieved from reference TRBV7-9 and TRBJ2-1, is DTGVSQNPRHKITKRGQNVTFRCDPISEHNRLYWYRQTLGQGPEFLTYFQNEAQLEKSRLLSDRFSAERPKGSFSTLEIQRTEQGDSAMYLCASSRNRDFHNEQFFGPGTRLTVL.